This entry lists 11 T cell receptor beta chains sequenced from one sample in a study of CD8 T cells in ankylosing spondylitis. Antigen specificity for these receptors is unknown. The study, taken as a whole, reports: Seemingly distinctive of ankylosing spondylitis blood was a TCR beta motif formed by eight highly homologous variants.

TCRdb re-analysed the 5' RACE reads in MiXCR, keeping a single row per CDR3 protein. The repertoire has roughly 400,000 distinct CDR3 sequences, around 20% of them found once; the top ten carry about a sixth. The sequenced material came from blood, either unsorted or a sorted T cell fraction (not recorded which). All receptors come from a male donor with ankylosing spondylitis.

The chain employs TRBV4-3 and TRBJ2-7; D possibly corresponds to TRBD1 (5 bases). CDR3 length: 15 residues. Looked up from germline, CDR1 is LGHNA and CDR2 is YSLEER. The germline V and J ends were trimmed by 0 bases and 2 bases, with 11 bases remaining between them. This CDR3 is CASSQDHGQPYEQYF. DNA of the CDR3: TGCGCCAGCAGCCAAGATCATGGACAACCCTACGAGCAGTACTTC.

CDR3: CASIRSASGRADEQFF. The DNA of the CDR3 is TGTGCCAGCATCAGAAGTGCTAGCGGGAGGGCCGACGAGCAGTTCTTC. The chain is built from TRBV3-1 and TRBJ2-1, with TRBD2 identical over 12 bases. The CDR3 loop spans 16 amino acids. Germline CDR1 and CDR2: LGHDT and YNNKEL (reference sequence). J lost 10 bases, V lost 7 bases, and 14 bases had no gene match.

This clonotype was picked up a small number of times. CDR3 coding DNA: TGCGCCAGCAGGAGGGACAGGGGGCAGGAGACCCAGTACTTC. Its protein is CASRRDRGQETQYF. The chain couples TRBV5-1 to TRBJ2-5; 12 bases agree with TRBD1. The V segment lost 5 bases and the J segment 5 bases; nucleotides outside the gene matches: 4. This CDR3 has 14 residues. Germline loops: CDR1 SGHRS, CDR2 YFSETQ.

This clonotype was found a few times. The rearrangement joins TRBV11-1 to TRBJ2-3, with 9 positions matching TRBD2. After removal of 5 bases from V and 2 bases from J, the junction contained 8 bases not matched to a gene. In germline, CDR1 is SGHAT, CDR2 FQDESV (reference sequence). The CDR3 contains 16 residues. The CDR3 protein is CASSIRLADFTDTQYF. CDR3 DNA sequence: TGTGCCAGCAGCATCCGACTAGCGGACTTCACAGATACGCAGTATTTT.

The rearrangement joins TRBV19 to TRBJ2-3, with D hard to call. V lost 0 bases and J lost 1, with 5 bases in between. This CDR3 is 14 amino acids long. CDR1 is LNHDA and CDR2 is SQIVND in the germline V gene (reference sequence). Here the CDR3 DNA reads TGTGCCAGTAGTATAGATCGGCGCACAGATACGCAGTATTTT. Amino acids: CASSIDRRTDTQYF.

The rearrangement uses TRBV7-2 and TRBJ2-7; D is possibly TRBD1 or TRBD2 (6 bases each). The V end was cut by 3 bases, the J end by 2 bases, with 17 bases between. The CDR3 is 16 amino acids. Germline assignment: CDR1 SGHTA and CDR2 FQGNSA. The CDR3 DNA reads as TGTGCCAGCAGCTTGGGGGGCGGGCGGGGAACCTACGAGCAGTACTTC. Protein product: CASSLGGGRGTYEQYF.

The chain is built from TRBV7-9 and TRBJ2-7, with D tentatively TRBD1 (5 bases). This CDR3 has 15 amino acids. Germline CDR1 reads SEHNR; CDR2 reads FQNEAQ (reference sequence). V was cut by 5 bases and J by 1 base, with 15 bases left in between. The DNA of the CDR3 is TGTGCCAGCAGCCCCGCAGGGCAATCGTCCTACGAGCAGTACTTC. It is translated as CASSPAGQSSYEQYF.

This clonotype is a singleton in its sample. The chain employs TRBV4-2 and TRBJ2-6; 7 bases line up with TRBD1. The CDR3 covers 19 residues. The germline gives CDR1 LGHNA, CDR2 YNFKEQ. V was pared by 2 bases and J by 1 base, with 11 bases of the junction left unmatched. CDR3 DNA sequence: TGTGCCAGCAGCCAAAGACAGGGTCCGATTTTATCTGGGGCCAACGTCCTGACTTTC. It is translated as CASSQRQGPILSGANVLTF.

The chain employs TRBV12-3 or TRBV12-4 and TRBJ1-1; D remains ambiguous. This CDR3 is 13 amino acids long. Trimming pared 4 bases from V and 0 bases from J, leaving 6 bases between. The CDR3 spells CASSSHLNTEAFF. DNA of the CDR3: TGTGCCAGCAGTTCCCATCTGAACACTGAAGCTTTCTTT.

The CDR3 protein is CASSLWRGSYEQYF. The CDR3 nucleotides are TGTGCCAGCAGTTTATGGCGCGGCTCCTACGAGCAGTACTTC. V gene TRBV27 combines with J gene TRBJ2-7; D remains unclear. This CDR3 contains 14 residues. V was clipped by 1 base and J by 0 bases, with 7 bases between them. Germline CDR1 and CDR2: MNHEY and SMNVEV (reference sequence).

The rearrangement joins TRBV12-3 or TRBV12-4 to TRBJ2-1; 8 nucleotides agree with TRBD2. The CDR3 is 14 amino acids. The ends lost 8 bases at V and 9 bases at J; junction bases unmatched: 12. The CDR3 nucleotides are TGTGCCAGCCGCCGGGAGGGCCGGCGTAGTGAGCAGTTCTTC. Translating it yields CASRREGRRSEQFF.